The 28 T cell receptor beta chains in this list originate from one sample, sequenced in a study of blood T cell repertoires in COVID-19. Profiled with immunoSEQ multiplex PCR; TCRdb holds only in-frame clones, not every one. This repertoire shows around 25,000 clones, approximately 92% found once; its top ten account for roughly a fifth. Specimen: peripheral blood. These receptors all stem from a human donor in a cohort sampled during active COVID-19.

CDR3 amino acids: CASSYKGAHGYTF. The CDR3 DNA follows: TGTGCCAGCAGTTATAAGGGGGCTCATGGCTACACCTTC. This chain uses TRBV6-2 or TRBV6-3 with TRBJ1-2, with 7 bases aligning to TRBD1. The V segment lost 3 bases and the J segment 6 bases; nucleotides outside the gene matches: 4. The CDR3 has 13 amino acids. In germline, CDR1 is MNHEY, CDR2 SVGEGT.

A remark on this clone: Other DNA sequences in this sample translate to the same CDR3. V gene TRBV20-1 combines with J gene TRBJ1-2; no definite D call. V lost 3 bases and J lost 8, with 19 bases in between. CDR3 size: 14 residues. Germline assignment: CDR1 DFQATT and CDR2 SNEGSKA (reference sequence). CDR3 bases: TGCAGTGCTAGTCCCTCTAGCGGCTCCTACGGCTACACCTTC. Residues: CSASPSSGSYGYTF.

This clone was seen a single time. This chain joins TRBV5-4 and TRBJ2-4, with TRBD2 matching 12 bases. Losses at the gene ends were 4 bases for V and 8 bases for J; bases not matched to a gene: 13. Germline V CDR1 and CDR2: SGHNT, YYREEE (reference sequence). CDR3 length: 17 amino acids. CDR3 protein: CASSPDSSGRAGYIQYF. Here the CDR3 DNA reads TGTGCCAGCAGCCCCGATTCTAGCGGGAGGGCCGGATACATTCAGTACTTC.

This clone was recorded once. The CDR3 reads CASSRLGAKNIQYF. As DNA, the CDR3 is TGTGCCAGCAGCCGACTAGGAGCCAAAAACATTCAGTACTTC. The chain combines TRBV6-5 with TRBJ2-4; D perhaps matches TRBD2 (6 bases). Trimming took off 6 bases at V and 0 bases at J, with 9 bases between the two ends. The CDR3 has 14 residues. CDR1 is MNHEY and CDR2 is SVGAGI in the germline V gene.

The rearrangement joins TRBV7-9 to TRBJ1-5, with D maybe TRBD1 (6 bases). Between the trimmed V and J ends, which lost 5 bases and 3 bases, there was a span of 14 bases. This CDR3 region has 15 residues. Germline CDR1 reads SEHNR; CDR2 reads FQNEAQ (reference sequence). CDR3 nucleotide sequence: TGTGCCAGCAGCCCCCAGGCAGGGGACAATCAGCCCCAGCATTTT. Its translation: CASSPQAGDNQPQHF.

V and J are TRBV5-1 and TRBJ2-7; D unresolved. Germline V gives CDR1 SGHRS, CDR2 YFSETQ. The CDR3 has 14 amino acids. Trimming removed 0 bases at V and 0 bases at J, with 7 bases between. The CDR3 sequence is CASSLEQLSYEQYF. For the CDR3, the DNA is TGCGCCAGCAGCTTGGAACAGCTCTCCTACGAGCAGTACTTC. Full variable domain (missing parts from reference TRBV5-1 and TRBJ2-7): KAGVTQTPRYLIKTRGQQVTLSCSPISGHRSVSWYQQTPGQGLQFLFEYFSETQRNKGNFPGRFSGRQFSNSRSEMNVSTLELGDSALYLCASSLEQLSYEQYFGPGTRLTVT.

The J gene is TRBJ1-4, the V gene TRBV30; D is undetermined. Germline assignment: CDR1 GTSNPN and CDR2 SVGIG (reference sequence). The CDR3 is made up of 13 amino acids. V gave up 1 base and J gave up 7 bases, with 10 bases separating them. CDR3 nucleotide sequence: TGTGCCTGGAGTGCCGGGAACGGTGAAAAACTGTTTTTT. Protein sequence: CAWSAGNGEKLFF.

V is TRBV6-5 and J is TRBJ1-5, with 8 positions matching TRBD1. The germline V gene encodes CDR1 MNHEY and CDR2 SVGAGI. V dropped 6 bases and J dropped 3; count of bases not matched to a gene: 1. CDR3 length: 13 residues. The CDR3: CASRDRANQPQHF. The CDR3 coding sequence is TGTGCCAGCAGGGACAGGGCCAATCAGCCCCAGCATTTT.

The V gene is TRBV18, the J gene TRBJ1-2; possible D gene TRBD1, 5 bases. Germline V lookup: CDR1 KGHSH, CDR2 LQKENI. Trimming cost V 3 bases and J 6 bases, with 11 bases left between them. This CDR3 has 13 residues. The CDR3 protein is CASSPGLQDGYTF. CDR3 nucleotides: TGTGCCAGCTCACCGGGACTCCAGGATGGCTACACCTTC.

The rearrangement uses TRBV6-5 and TRBJ1-4; D perhaps matches TRBD1 (6 bases). The germline CDR1 and CDR2 sequences are MNHEY and SVGAGI. Between the trimmed V and J ends, which lost 5 bases and 3 bases, there was a span of 13 bases. The CDR3 sequence is 15 residues long. CDR3 loop: CASSPPGHSNEKLFF. CDR3 nucleotide sequence: TGTGCCAGCAGTCCGCCGGGACACTCTAATGAAAAACTGTTTTTT.

The chain employs TRBV25-1 and TRBJ1-6; no firm D call. This CDR3 region has 15 residues. Trimming pared 6 bases from V and 6 bases from J, leaving 15 bases between. CDR1 and CDR2 from the germline V gene are MGHDK and SYGVNS. For the CDR3, the DNA is TGTGCCAGCAGGGGTGGGCCAGGAAGTAATTCACCCCTCCACTTT. This codes for CASRGGPGSNSPLHF. The full variable domain, with the rest looked up from reference TRBV25-1 and TRBJ1-6, is EADIYQTPRYLVIGTGKKITLECSQTMGHDKMYWYQQDPGMELHLIHYSYGVNSTEKGDLSSESTVSRIRTEHFPLTLESARPSHTSQYLCASRGGPGSNSPLHFGNGTRLTVT.

The V gene is TRBV18, the J gene TRBJ2-4; D gene unclear. From germline, CDR1 is KGHSH and CDR2 LQKENI. The CDR3 runs to 15 residues. Trimming shortened V by 0 bases and J by 5 bases, and 11 bases separated the two germline ends. The DNA for the CDR3 is TGTGCCAGCTCACCACCTCTCCTAGGCCAAAACATTCAGTACTTC. This encodes CASSPPLLGQNIQYF.

The genes are TRBV7-8 and TRBJ2-2, with D possibly being TRBD2 (5 bases). The CDR3 runs to 16 residues. Between the trimmed V and J ends, which lost 1 base and 4 bases, there was a span of 13 bases. Germline CDR1 and CDR2: SGHVS and FQNEAQ. CDR3 in amino acids: CASSLGEGFGTGELFF. CDR3 bases: TGTGCCAGCAGCTTAGGAGAGGGATTTGGCACCGGGGAGCTGTTTTTT.

The chain employs TRBV28 and TRBJ1-1; D is perhaps TRBD1 (5 bases). The CDR3 spans 14 residues. Trimming took off 5 bases at V and 1 base at J, with 11 bases between the two ends. Germline lookup yields CDR1 MDHEN and CDR2 SYDVKM. CDR3 residues: CASSPHDRNTEAFF. CDR3 bases: TGTGCCAGCAGTCCCCATGACAGGAACACTGAAGCTTTCTTT.

This chain connects TRBV29-1 to TRBJ1-2; D is perhaps TRBD1 (5 bases). The CDR3 loop spans 12 amino acids. Between the trimmed V and J ends, which lost 6 bases and 4 bases, there was a span of 12 bases. From germline, CDR1 is SQVTM and CDR2 ANQGSEA. The CDR3 sequence: CSVDDSPYGYTF. Here the CDR3 DNA reads TGCAGCGTCGACGACAGCCCCTATGGCTACACCTTC.

The CDR3 reads CATSRDRFGYTF. The DNA for the CDR3 is TGTGCCACCAGCAGAGATCGTTTTGGCTACACCTTC. This sequence joins TRBV15 and TRBJ1-2; D gene ambiguous. The CDR3 has 12 residues. CDR1 and CDR2 (germline): LNHNV, YYDKDF (reference sequence). Deletions cut 0 bases from V and 7 bases from J, with 6 bases between.

This clone was seen only once. This chain uses TRBV5-5 with TRBJ1-1; TRBD1 matches 9 bases. CDR3 length equals 15 residues. The trim removed 2 bases at V and 4 bases at J, leaving 6 bases unmatched. Germline V gene sequence: CDR1 SGHKS, CDR2 YYEKEE (reference sequence). CDR3 residues: CASSFVTTGGTEAFF. The CDR3 DNA is TGTGCCAGCAGCTTTGTTACGACAGGGGGCACTGAAGCTTTCTTT.

This chain links TRBV11-3 with TRBJ2-1, with D tentatively TRBD2 (6 bases). CDR1 is SGHNT and CDR2 is YENEEA in the germline V gene. The CDR3 extends over 12 amino acids. V was cut by 6 bases and J by 10 bases, with 13 bases left in between. As DNA, the CDR3 is TGTGCCAGCAGTAGCGGTACGGGAGAGCAGTTCTTC. As protein: CASSSGTGEQFF.

This clone was observed a single time. V gene TRBV5-4 combines with J gene TRBJ1-1; maybe TRBD1 (6 bases). Per germline, CDR1 SGHNT and CDR2 YYREEE (reference sequence). CDR3 length equals 15 residues. Trimming cost V 4 bases and J 0 bases, with 13 bases left between them. CDR3 bases: TGTGCCAGCAGCCCCGGACAGTTCATGAACACTGAAGCTTTCTTT. This gives the protein CASSPGQFMNTEAFF.

This clone came up a few times. The chain's CDR3 is CASSQRTGGDEQYF. The CDR3 coding sequence is TGTGCCAGCAGCCAACGGACGGGGGGTGATGAGCAGTACTTC. This chain connects TRBV4-2 to TRBJ2-7, with 7 positions matching TRBD2. This CDR3 region has 14 residues. After removal of 2 bases from V and 7 bases from J, the junction contained 8 bases not matched to a gene. The germline CDR1 and CDR2 sequences are LGHNA and YNFKEQ.

This chain joins TRBV6-5 and TRBJ2-2; D may be TRBD2 (6 bases). The CDR3 runs to 15 residues. In germline, CDR1 is MNHEY, CDR2 SVGAGI. Deletions cut 6 bases from V and 3 bases from J, with 14 bases between. CDR3: CASRTPGTYTGELFF. The CDR3 DNA reads TGTGCCAGCAGAACGCCGGGGACTTACACCGGGGAGCTGTTTTTT.

The rearrangement uses TRBV6-5 and TRBJ1-1; unclear D gene. The V and J ends lost 6 bases and 0 bases respectively, with 8 bases between them. The CDR3 has 13 residues. Germline values: CDR1 MNHEY, CDR2 SVGAGI. In nucleotides, the CDR3 is TGTGCCAGCAGCTTAGATGTGAACACTGAAGCTTTCTTT. It specifies CASSLDVNTEAFF.

The chain's CDR3 is CASSLTSGLAKNIQYF. DNA for the CDR3: TGTGCCAGCAGCTTAACAAGTGGACTAGCCAAAAACATTCAGTACTTC. The V call is TRBV7-9, the J call TRBJ2-4; a weak D match, TRBD2 (5 bases). V dropped 2 bases and J dropped 0 bases, with 11 bases sitting between them. The CDR3 extends over 16 amino acids. Per the germline V gene, CDR1 is SEHNR and CDR2 is FQNEAQ (reference sequence). Looking up the rest from reference TRBV7-9 and TRBJ2-4 gives the full variable domain: DTGVSQNPRHKITKRGQNVTFRCDPISEHNRLYWYRQTLGQGPEFLTYFQNEAQLEKSRLLSDRFSAERPKGSFSTLEIQRTEQGDSAMYLCASSLTSGLAKNIQYFGAGTRLSVL.

The chain employs TRBV7-2 and TRBJ1-2, with 12 bases matching TRBD1. The CDR3 is 16 amino acids. Germline values: CDR1 SGHTA, CDR2 FQGNSA. V shed 1 base and J 5 bases; nucleotides not matched to a gene: 5. CDR3 nucleotide sequence: TGTGCCAGCAGCTTAGGGGGACAGGGGGCGCGTTATGGCTACACCTTC. Translating it yields CASSLGGQGARYGYTF.

This clone was recorded only once. V and J are TRBV9 and TRBJ2-3; weak D call: TRBD2 (6 bases). The CDR3 sequence is 15 residues long. CDR1 and CDR2 (germline): SGDLS, YYNGEE. Trimming cost V 0 bases and J 4 bases, with 12 bases left between them. DNA for the CDR3: TGTGCCAGCAGCGTAGGGGGACTGGACTCAGATACGCAGTATTTT. Residues: CASSVGGLDSDTQYF.

The J gene is TRBJ2-1, the V gene TRBV5-6; D not certain. Per the germline V gene, CDR1 is SGHDT and CDR2 is YYEEEE. This CDR3 is built from 14 residues. V lost 7 bases to trimming and J lost 8 bases, with 19 bases between them. The CDR3 DNA sequence: TGTGCCAGCGCCACCCTAATCACCCCCCATGAGCAGTTCTTC. This translates into CASATLITPHEQFF.

The V gene is TRBV6-6, the J gene TRBJ2-7, with D possibly being TRBD1 (6 bases). The CDR3 is 13 residues long. Germline assignment: CDR1 MNHNY and CDR2 SVGAGI (reference sequence). Trimming removed 10 bases at V and 6 bases at J, with 19 bases between. CDR3 coding DNA: TGTGCCACTTCACCACAGGGTCACGGCGAGCAGTACTTC. It yields the protein CATSPQGHGEQYF.

V usage is TRBV6-2 or TRBV6-3 and J usage is TRBJ1-1; D is perhaps TRBD1 (6 bases). V was cut by 0 bases and J by 4 bases, with 15 bases left in between. CDR3 length: 16 residues. From germline, CDR1 is MNHEY and CDR2 SVGEGT. The CDR3 nucleotides are TGTGCCAGCAGTTACTCGGGAGCAGGGGCCGGCACTGAAGCTTTCTTT. It is translated as CASSYSGAGAGTEAFF.